Listed here is a single TCR beta chain. Its target is unknown. This CDR3 comprises 13 residues. After removal of 0 bases from V and 6 bases from J, the junction contained 2 bases not matched to a gene. Germline V gene lookup returns CDR1 SGHRS and CDR2 YFSETQ. The data stem from a study of T cell responses to AZD1222 COVID-19 vaccine. Study-wide results and caveats: Mapped onto spike, vaccine-associated CD4 TCRs spanned it and were dominant at 160-218 and 743-854. The study reported that nearly half of spike-specific TCRs target unmutated variant regions. Donors were largely white British and mainly female; clonal diversity was possibly underestimated.

This table comes from immunoSEQ multiplex PCR, and its TCRdb copy is limited to in-frame clones, with some not included. The sample carries some 190,000 clones, around nine tenths recorded once. Here the sequenced sample was peripheral blood, taken 28 days after the second AZD1222 dose. The source of this sequence is an adult who received the AZD1222 COVID-19 vaccine. The chain links TRBV5-1 to TRBJ1-1; TRBD1 matches at 7 bases. This CDR3 is CASSLDRGAEAFF. In DNA form, the CDR3 reads TGCGCCAGCAGCTTGGACAGGGGTGCTGAAGCTTTCTTT.